This T cell receptor (beta chain) comes out of a study of cytomegalovirus exposure and HLA in healthy donors. Use of 60 Vbeta and 13 Jbeta primers characterized the PCR. The method was immunoSEQ multiplex PCR; TCRdb's version includes in-frame clones alone and lacks a portion of them. The sample includes about 140,000 clones, nearly 70% of them seen just once. Regarding the study as a whole: Compared with the roughly 670-donor mean, an Asian-associated ancestry cluster reportedly had fewer N-insertions, according to a later analysis. In vitro assays verified that a few CMV-associated chains recognized CMV antigens specifically. In a later analysis, the majority of CMV-associated beta chains seemingly showed HLA restriction. A later analysis linked around 17,000 TCR beta sequences to HLA alleles at 0.05 false discovery rate.

V was trimmed by 3 bases and J by 4 bases, leaving 5 bases between them. In germline, CDR1 is MNHEY, CDR2 SMNVEV (reference sequence). The CDR3 runs 12 residues. On this clone itself: Its antigen is not known.

Material: PBMCs. The genes are TRBV27 and TRBJ2-3; D is undetermined. The source is a man aged 25-45 years in good health and CMV-seropositive. CDR3 sequence (DNA): TGTGCCAGCAGTTTTAGTCCAGATACGCAGTATTTT. This encodes CASSFSPDTQYF.